This entry lists 31 T cell receptor beta chains sequenced from one sample in a study of blood T cell repertoires in COVID-19. Sequenced by immunoSEQ multiplex PCR; TCRdb stores in-frame clones only, minus some. The data hold about 130,000 clones, with 70% to 85% observed a single time. Material for sequencing was peripheral blood. Receptors were obtained from a man in his 60s who had recovered from COVID-19.

This clone has just a few counts. The J gene is TRBJ2-7, the V gene TRBV6-6; 10 positions match TRBD1. Per germline, CDR1 MNHNY and CDR2 SVGAGI (reference sequence). The CDR3 spans 14 residues. Trimming took 6 bases from V and 6 from J; bases not matched to a gene: 8. The CDR3 sequence: CASRNRDRGGEQYF. The CDR3 coding sequence is TGTGCCAGCAGAAACCGGGACAGGGGAGGCGAGCAGTACTTC.

This chain links TRBV28 with TRBJ2-7; no definite D call. Germline CDR1 and CDR2: MDHEN and SYDVKM. CDR3 length: 12 amino acids. Trimming removed 6 bases at V and 3 bases at J, with 9 bases between. The chain's CDR3 is CASRGVNYEQYF. The CDR3 coding sequence is TGTGCCAGCAGGGGCGTAAACTACGAGCAGTACTTC.

For this clone: A junction end diverges from the germline sequence, so it may reflect a read error. The V and J genes are TRBV24-1 and TRBJ2-1, with D possibly being TRBD2 (7 bases). This CDR3 comprises 11 residues. Per the germline V gene, CDR1 is KGHDR and CDR2 is SFDVKD. The CDR3 coding sequence is TGTGCCACCAGTGATGGGGGGGCTCGGCTCTTC. Its protein product is CATSDGGARLF.

This rearrangement joins TRBV7-8 to TRBJ2-7, with a weak D call TRBD1 (5 bases). The germline CDR1 and CDR2 sequences are SGHVS and FQNEAQ. V lost 6 bases and J lost 2, with 20 bases in between. This CDR3 has 16 amino acids. CDR3 nucleotides: TGTGCCAGCAGTTCCCCCGGCCCGGCAGGGCCCTACGAGCAGTACTTC. This translates into CASSSPGPAGPYEQYF.

The rearrangement joins TRBV6-5 to TRBJ2-3, with D perhaps matching TRBD2 (6 bases). V gave up 0 bases and J gave up 1 base, with 11 bases separating them. The CDR3 consists of 16 residues. Germline assignment: CDR1 MNHEY and CDR2 SVGAGI. The DNA of the CDR3 is TGTGCCAGCAGTTACTCGCGGGCTAGCGGCACAGATACGCAGTATTTT. Residues: CASSYSRASGTDTQYF.

The rearrangement joins TRBV5-6 to TRBJ1-2; possible D gene TRBD1, 5 bases. From germline, CDR1 is SGHDT and CDR2 YYEEEE. V was shortened by 2 bases and J by 2 bases, with 13 bases between the two germline ends. CDR3 size: 15 residues. This CDR3 reads CASSFRDQGNYGYTF. The CDR3 bases are TGTGCCAGCAGCTTCCGTGACCAGGGCAACTATGGCTACACCTTC.

The genes are TRBV9 and TRBJ2-3, with D maybe TRBD1 (6 bases). CDR1 and CDR2 from the germline V gene are SGDLS and YYNGEE. Between the trimmed V and J ends, which lost 7 bases and 4 bases, there was a span of 16 bases. The length of the CDR3 is 14 residues. The CDR3 DNA reads as TGTGCCAGCGCCACACAGGGTCGGTCAGATACGCAGTATTTT. Translating gives CASATQGRSDTQYF.

The V and J genes are TRBV6-6 and TRBJ1-2; 7 nucleotides line up with TRBD1. V lost 0 bases, J lost 4 bases, and 5 bases stayed unmatched. Germline V CDR1 and CDR2: MNHNY, SVGAGI (reference sequence). This CDR3 is built from 15 residues. As DNA, the CDR3 is TGTGCCAGCAGTTACTCTGAGACAGGGTCCTATGGCTACACCTTC. Translated: CASSYSETGSYGYTF.

CDR3 DNA sequence: TGTGCCAGCAGCCCCTGGGAGAGAGACCCAAACATGGGGAACACTGAAGCTTTCTTT. Amino acids: CASSPWERDPNMGNTEAFF. V and J are TRBV7-6 and TRBJ1-1; no clear D gene. This CDR3 is 19 amino acids long. CDR1 SGHVS and CDR2 FNYEAQ come from the germline V gene. Trimming shortened V by 5 bases and J by 1 base, and 26 bases separated the two germline ends.

The genes are TRBV29-1 and TRBJ1-5; a weak D match, TRBD1 (6 bases). CDR3 size: 15 residues. The V end was cut by 5 bases, the J end by 5 bases, with 19 bases between. CDR1 SQVTM and CDR2 ANQGSEA come from the germline V gene. CDR3 amino acids: CSVTSAGGRDQPQHF. The DNA of the CDR3 is TGCAGCGTTACGTCCGCCGGGGGGCGTGATCAGCCCCAGCATTTT.

The CDR3 here is CASNERRGETQYF. As DNA, the CDR3 is TGTGCCAGCAACGAGCGGAGAGGGGAGACCCAGTACTTC. The V and J genes are TRBV2 and TRBJ2-5, with a tentative D call TRBD2 (5 bases). The ends were cut back, 7 bases at V and 5 bases at J, with 14 bases in the middle. CDR3 size: 13 residues. Per germline, CDR1 SNHLY and CDR2 FYNNEI.

The chain recombines TRBV29-1 with TRBJ2-5, with D possibly TRBD2 on 5 matching bases. CDR1 and CDR2 from the germline V gene are SQVTM and ANQGSEA. V was pared by 7 bases and J by 5 bases, with 17 bases between. The CDR3 is made up of 13 amino acids. CDR3 region: CSADIAWEETQYF. DNA of the CDR3: TGCAGCGCCGACATTGCATGGGAGGAGACCCAGTACTTC.

V and J are TRBV28 and TRBJ2-2; D gene uncertain. The CDR3 contains 14 residues. CDR1 and CDR2 from the germline V gene are MDHEN and SYDVKM. The V end lost 6 bases, the J end lost 1 base, and 9 bases lay between the germline ends. CDR3 sequence: CASSLNGNTGELFF. CDR3 bases: TGTGCCAGCAGCTTGAACGGGAACACCGGGGAGCTGTTTTTT.

The rearrangement links TRBV7-5 to TRBJ2-3; the D call TRBD2 from the table was never checked on the DNA. TRBV7-5 is noted as a pseudogene. The CDR3 is 17 amino acids. CDR3 loop: CARSLGLAGESTDTQYF. The CDR3 region has the DNA TGTGCCAGAAGCTTAGGACTAGCGGGAGAAAGCACAGATACGCAGTATTTT.

This chain joins TRBV27 and TRBJ1-6, with 12 bases matching TRBD1. The CDR3 is 17 amino acids. The V gene's germline CDR1 is MNHEY and CDR2 SMNVEV (reference sequence). V gave up 6 bases and J gave up 6 bases; unmatched junction bases: 9. The CDR3 region has the DNA TGTGCCAGCAGCAAGGGGAGGGGACAGGGGGCTAATTCACCCCTCCACTTT. It codes for CASSKGRGQGANSPLHF.

The chain employs TRBV30 and TRBJ2-1; 10 nucleotides match TRBD2. The V and J ends lost 4 bases and 1 base, in that order; junction bases with no gene match: 7. The CDR3 is 16 amino acids. Germline V lookup: CDR1 GTSNPN, CDR2 SVGIG (reference sequence). The CDR3 here is CAWTAGGGRSYNEQFF. CDR3 bases: TGTGCCTGGACAGCGGGAGGGGGTAGATCCTACAATGAGCAGTTCTTC.

The J gene is TRBJ2-3, the V gene TRBV7-9; tentatively, D is TRBD2 (6 bases). The CDR3 has 13 residues. CDR1 is SEHNR and CDR2 is FQNEAQ in the germline V gene (reference sequence). V lost 5 bases and J 4 bases, leaving 10 bases between the germline ends. The CDR3 here is CASSTGGADTQYF. The CDR3 bases are TGTGCCAGCAGCACCGGGGGTGCAGATACGCAGTATTTT.

This clone showed up just once. The gene calls are TRBV19 and TRBJ2-7, with D perhaps TRBD2 (5 bases). Looked up from germline, CDR1 is LNHDA and CDR2 is SQIVND (reference sequence). With 1 base removed from V and 0 bases from J, the gap between germline ends came to 7 bases. This CDR3 has 14 amino acids. CDR3 in DNA: TGTGCCAGTAGTATAGGTGGGAGCTCCTACGAGCAGTACTTC. Protein sequence: CASSIGGSSYEQYF.

The chain combines TRBV4-3 with TRBJ2-2, with a possible D match to TRBD1 (6 bases). Per the germline V gene, CDR1 is LGHNA and CDR2 is YSLEER. Trimming left V 0 bases short and J 0 bases short, with 11 bases between. The CDR3 length is 17 residues. CDR3 sequence (DNA): TGCGCCAGCAGCCAAGATAGGGGACACGCGAACACCGGGGAGCTGTTTTTT. This gives the protein CASSQDRGHANTGELFF.

The chain joins TRBV27 to TRBJ1-6; D is ambiguous. Looked up from germline, CDR1 is MNHEY and CDR2 is SMNVEV (reference sequence). Trimming shortened V by 3 bases and J by 0 bases, and 6 bases separated the two germline ends. The CDR3 extends over 15 amino acids. The CDR3 loop reads CASSFQVSYNSPLHF. In DNA, the CDR3 is TGTGCCAGCAGTTTTCAGGTCTCCTATAATTCACCCCTCCACTTT.

The chain is built from TRBV12-5 and TRBJ1-5; maybe TRBD1 (6 bases). Germline CDR1 LGHNT, CDR2 FRNRAP. Trimming cost V 6 bases and J 0 bases, with 6 bases left between them. The CDR3 has 13 amino acids. CDR3 amino acids: CASGTGSNQPQHF. The DNA of the CDR3 is TGTGCTAGTGGGACAGGTAGCAATCAGCCCCAGCATTTT.

This clone was counted between two and nine times. The chain carries TRBV28 and TRBJ2-5; 9 positions match TRBD1. The CDR3 length is 14 residues. Germline-derived CDR1 and CDR2 are MDHEN and SYDVKM. Trimming cost V 3 bases and J 6 bases; bases outside gene matches: 5. The CDR3 protein is CASSFGQGLQTQYF. CDR3 bases: TGTGCCAGCAGTTTCGGACAGGGGCTACAGACCCAGTACTTC. Drawing the rest from reference TRBV28 and TRBJ2-5, the complete variable domain is DVKVTQSSRYLVKRTGEKVFLECVQDMDHENMFWYRQDPGLGLRLIYFSYDVKMKEKGDIPEGYSVSREKKERFSLILESASTNQTSMYLCASSFGQGLQTQYFGPGTRLLVL.

This chain connects TRBV6-5 to TRBJ1-5; D gene uncertain. The V and J ends lost 10 bases and 0 bases respectively, with 13 bases between them. CDR3 size: 14 residues. Germline V lookup: CDR1 MNHEY, CDR2 SVGAGI. This CDR3 reads CATRTVNSNQPQHF. CDR3 nucleotides: TGTGCCACGCGAACGGTGAATAGCAATCAGCCCCAGCATTTT.

This chain uses TRBV28 with TRBJ1-4; 11 positions agree with TRBD1. CDR3 length: 16 amino acids. Germline V gives CDR1 MDHEN, CDR2 SYDVKM. Trimming at V came to 5 bases and at J to 7 bases, leaving 9 bases not matched to a gene. The CDR3, as DNA: TGTGCCAGCAGTGCCCCTAGGACAGGGGGCAGTGAAAAACTGTTTTTT. Translated: CASSAPRTGGSEKLFF.

The gene calls are TRBV7-3 and TRBJ2-6; no firm D call. Trimming shortened V by 5 bases and J by 0 bases, and 8 bases separated the two germline ends. CDR3 length: 15 amino acids. CDR1 is SGHTA and CDR2 is FQGTGA in the germline V gene. CDR3 sequence: CASSTYISGANVLTF. CDR3 nucleotide sequence: TGTGCCAGCAGCACATACATCTCTGGGGCCAACGTCCTGACTTTC.

J is TRBJ1-1 and V is TRBV18, with 10 nucleotides matching TRBD1. Germline assignment: CDR1 KGHSH and CDR2 LQKENI. The junction had 5 bases not matched to a gene; V was cut back by 3 bases and J by 1 base. The CDR3 totals 16 residues. CDR3 bases: TGTGCCAGCTCACCTAATAGACAGGGGGCGAACACTGAAGCTTTCTTT. The encoded protein is CASSPNRQGANTEAFF.

This clone appeared many times. The J gene is TRBJ1-1, the V gene TRBV5-1; possible D gene TRBD1, 5 bases. Between the trimmed V and J ends, which lost 1 base and 3 bases, there was a span of 13 bases. The CDR3 is 15 amino acids. Germline V gene data show CDR1 as SGHRS and CDR2 as YFSETQ. CDR3: CASSLSRGGDTEAFF. The CDR3 bases are TGCGCCAGCAGCTTGTCAAGGGGTGGCGACACTGAAGCTTTCTTT. Variable domain in full (rest from reference TRBV5-1 and TRBJ1-1): KAGVTQTPRYLIKTRGQQVTLSCSPISGHRSVSWYQQTPGQGLQFLFEYFSETQRNKGNFPGRFSGRQFSNSRSEMNVSTLELGDSALYLCASSLSRGGDTEAFFGQGTRLTVV.

The chain recombines TRBV7-2 with TRBJ1-6; D remains ambiguous. This CDR3 is built from 15 residues. Trimming removed 0 bases at V and 5 bases at J, with 8 bases between. CDR1 SGHTA and CDR2 FQGNSA come from the germline V gene. This CDR3 is CASSLAYSNNSPLHF. The CDR3 DNA sequence: TGTGCCAGCAGCTTAGCGTACAGCAATAATTCACCCCTCCACTTT.

In its sample, this clone was seen a few times. The chain carries TRBV2 and TRBJ1-2; a possible D gene is TRBD1 (5 bases). Germline CDR1 reads SNHLY; CDR2 reads FYNNEI. The V and J ends lost 0 bases and 5 bases respectively, with 10 bases between them. The CDR3 is 14 amino acids. Here the CDR3 DNA reads TGTGCCAGCAGTGAAGCGCAGGGTCCTTATGGCTACACCTTC. It yields the protein CASSEAQGPYGYTF.

In its sample, this clone was seen a few times. The V gene is TRBV6-2 or TRBV6-3, the J gene TRBJ1-2; TRBD1 agrees at 9 bases. V trimming: 2 bases; J trimming: 9 bases; junction bases outside the gene matches: 4. The CDR3 is 13 residues long. CDR1 MNHEY and CDR2 SVGEGT come from the germline V gene. CDR3 residues: CASSYGDRVSYTF. The DNA of the CDR3 is TGTGCCAGCAGTTACGGGGACAGGGTGAGCTACACCTTC.

V usage is TRBV9 and J usage is TRBJ1-1; 8 positions match TRBD1. Unmatched junction bases numbered 8, after V lost 0 bases and J lost 4 bases. The CDR3 length is 16 residues. Germline V gene lookup returns CDR1 SGDLS and CDR2 YYNGEE. CDR3 DNA: TGTGCCAGCAGCGTAGCAGGGGGCTCTAGGAGCACTGAAGCTTTCTTT. Its translation is CASSVAGGSRSTEAFF.